This T cell receptor beta chain appears in the sequencing data of a study of early T cells in non-severe SARS-CoV-2 infection. Study as a whole: Unpaired chains resulted from sequencing bulk RNA of unsorted whole blood. The study, taken as a whole, reports: VDJdb-based matching was biased toward anti-spike CD8 responses and missed private and CD4 specificities.

As for this clonotype: No antigen is known for it.

CDR1 and CDR2 (germline): SGHRS, YFSETQ. The CDR3 consists of 12 residues. V lost 4 bases and J lost 2, with 7 bases in between. Unique molecular identifiers were affixed to single, distinct cDNA molecules. From the 5' RACE reads, TCRdb called clonotypes with MiXCR, one entry per CDR3 protein. This table has roughly 75,000 distinct CDR3 sequences, about a sixth appearing once. J is TRBJ2-7 and V is TRBV5-1; no clear D. This TCR derives from an adult who was a healthcare worker with PCR-confirmed SARS-CoV-2 infection or an uninfected control (not recorded which). The sample was whole blood. In nucleotides, the CDR3 is TGCGCCAGCAGCGGGCCCACCTACGAGCAGTACTTC. The encoded protein is CASSGPTYEQYF.